The 31 T cell receptor beta chains below all came from one sample that was sequenced in a study of T cell repertoires in cytomegalovirus infection. TCRdb reprocessed the reads via MiXCR and lists one record per CDR3 protein. Of nearly 700,000 distinct CDR3 sequences in the sample, around a third were seen once. Their antigens remain unidentified. Sequenced material: cultured PBMCs, taken from culture after CMV antigen stimulation. Receptors originate from a human donor in good health (CMV status not recorded). Some clones in this sample may be carry-over from other donors' samples.

The sample holds many counts of this clonotype. The genes are TRBV7-2 and TRBJ1-5; D gene ambiguous. The V gene's germline CDR1 is SGHTA and CDR2 FQGNSA. Trimming removed 2 bases at V and 0 bases at J, with 14 bases between. The CDR3 has 17 residues. CDR3 bases: TGTGCCAGCAGCTTACCCGGAGGAGGGTATAGCAATCAGCCCCAGCATTTT. Residues: CASSLPGGGYSNQPQHF. The whole variable domain, remainder taken from reference TRBV7-2 and TRBJ1-5, is GAGVSQSPSNKVTEKGKDVELRCDPISGHTALYWYRQSLGQGLEFLIYFQGNSAPDKSGLPSDRFSAERTGGSVSTLTIQRTQQEDSAVYLCASSLPGGGYSNQPQHFGDGTRLSIL.

The rearrangement links TRBV7-2 to TRBJ1-5, with D perhaps matching TRBD1 (5 bases). CDR3 size: 16 residues. Germline-derived CDR1 and CDR2 are SGHTA and FQGNSA. The V and J ends lost 2 bases and 0 bases respectively, with 11 bases between them. The CDR3 sequence is CASSLYFRDSNQPQHF. CDR3 DNA: TGTGCCAGCAGCTTATACTTCAGGGATAGCAATCAGCCCCAGCATTTT.

The table lists this clonotype with many counts. The V call is TRBV7-2, the J call TRBJ1-6; D remains ambiguous. Germline values: CDR1 SGHTA, CDR2 FQGNSA. This CDR3 is built from 13 residues. V lost 6 bases, J lost 8 bases, and 11 bases lay in between. CDR3 nucleotide sequence: TGTGCCAGCAGACCGAGAGGTGATTCACCCCTCCACTTT. Amino acids: CASRPRGDSPLHF. Variable domain in full (rest from reference TRBV7-2 and TRBJ1-6): GAGVSQSPSNKVTEKGKDVELRCDPISGHTALYWYRQSLGQGLEFLIYFQGNSAPDKSGLPSDRFSAERTGGSVSTLTIQRTQQEDSAVYLCASRPRGDSPLHFGNGTRLTVT.

The CDR3 loop is CASQQYQSYNSPLHF. In DNA form, the CDR3 reads TGCGCCAGCCAGCAGTATCAGTCCTATAATTCACCCCTCCACTTT. The chain couples TRBV4-1 to TRBJ1-6; unclear D gene. The CDR3 runs to 15 residues. Germline CDR1 reads MGHRA; CDR2 reads YSYEKL. The V end lost 8 bases, the J end lost 1 base, and 12 bases lay between the germline ends.

The CDR3 DNA sequence: TGTGCCAGCAGCGCAGGACAGCGCATAGTTTCTGGGGCCAACGTCCTGACTTTC. This translates into CASSAGQRIVSGANVLTF. The rearrangement uses TRBV9 and TRBJ2-6, with a possible D match to TRBD1 (6 bases). Trimming removed 3 bases from V and 1 base from J, with 17 bases in between. Germline V CDR1 and CDR2: SGDLS, YYNGEE. This CDR3 is built from 18 residues.

This chain's CDR3 is CASSPARGWEQYF. CDR3 bases: TGTGCCAGCTCACCGGCCAGGGGATGGGAGCAGTACTTC. The chain uses TRBV18 and TRBJ2-7; D is perhaps TRBD1 (6 bases). The germline V gene encodes CDR1 KGHSH and CDR2 LQKENI. V lost 3 bases to trimming and J lost 7 bases, with 13 bases between them. The CDR3 is made up of 13 amino acids.

This clonotype was detected once. The genes are TRBV4-3 and TRBJ1-6; D not resolved. Trimming took 6 bases from V and 3 from J, leaving 15 bases between them. The CDR3 is 16 amino acids. The germline V gene encodes CDR1 LGHNA and CDR2 YSLEER. Written as DNA, the CDR3 is TGCGCCAGCAGACCCGCCGCGCGGGGCTATAATTCACCCCTCCACTTT. This codes for CASRPAARGYNSPLHF.

The chain recombines TRBV20-1 with TRBJ1-4, with D tentatively TRBD1 (6 bases). The CDR3 covers 13 residues. CDR1 is DFQATT and CDR2 is SNEGSKA in the germline V gene (reference sequence). Trimming removed 6 bases at V and 8 bases at J, with 16 bases between. The CDR3 DNA is TGCAGTGCCATCCGGGACACCGGGGAAAAACTGTTTTTT. Amino acid sequence: CSAIRDTGEKLFF.

This chain uses TRBV6-2 or TRBV6-3 with TRBJ2-7; 10 bases match TRBD1. The CDR3 length is 15 residues. Germline V gene data show CDR1 as MNHEY and CDR2 as SVGEGT. V gave up 6 bases and J gave up 7 bases; unmatched junction bases: 12. CDR3 loop: CASSRGQGDLWEQYF. The CDR3 DNA sequence: TGTGCCAGCAGCCGAGGACAGGGGGACCTCTGGGAGCAGTACTTC.

The sample holds a few counts of this clonotype. The rearrangement links TRBV7-6 to TRBJ2-1; no firm D call. Germline V gene sequence: CDR1 SGHVS, CDR2 FNYEAQ. V was clipped by 3 bases and J by 2 bases, with 8 bases between them. CDR3 size: 14 residues. This CDR3 reads CASSFAQAYNEQFF. The CDR3 region has the DNA TGTGCCAGCAGCTTCGCTCAGGCCTACAATGAGCAGTTCTTC.

The chain is built from TRBV7-2 and TRBJ2-3, with D perhaps TRBD1 or TRBD2 (6 bases each). Germline V gene data show CDR1 as SGHTA and CDR2 as FQGNSA. V lost 5 bases and J lost 5, with 14 bases in between. CDR3 length equals 14 residues. The CDR3 reads CASSPGARIDTQYF. Here the CDR3 DNA reads TGTGCCAGCAGCCCGGGGGCCAGGATAGATACGCAGTATTTT.

A word on this clonotype: A much larger clone is a single base away; this may be a read error. CDR3 in DNA: TGTGCCAGCACCCCCGAGACAGGGGTGTATTATGAGCAGTTCTTC. It specifies CASTPETGVYYEQFF. The rearrangement uses TRBV7-2 and TRBJ2-1; 8 bases map to TRBD1. The germline V gene has CDR1 SGHTA and CDR2 FQGNSA. The trim removed 7 bases at V and 8 bases at J, leaving 13 bases unmatched. The CDR3 has 15 amino acids.

The genes are TRBV9 and TRBJ2-5, with 8 bases that match TRBD1. The J segment lost 5 bases and the V segment lost 0 bases, leaving 12 bases of the junction unmatched. The germline V gene has CDR1 SGDLS and CDR2 YYNGEE. The CDR3 totals 17 residues. CDR3 coding DNA: TGTGCCAGCAGCGTAGCTGTTCAGCAGGGGGCCGGGGAGACCCAGTACTTC. This encodes CASSVAVQQGAGETQYF.

This clonotype was seen more than once but under ten times. The CDR3 reads CASSPRMPLNYGYTF. The CDR3 DNA follows: TGTGCCAGCAGCCCCCGAATGCCCTTAAACTATGGCTACACCTTC. V gene TRBV7-2 combines with J gene TRBJ1-2, with D unclear. The CDR3 covers 15 residues. Germline CDR1 reads SGHTA; CDR2 reads FQGNSA. V was shortened by 5 bases and J by 2 bases, with 15 bases between the two germline ends. The full variable domain, in which reference TRBV7-2 and TRBJ1-2 provide the parts outside the CDR3, is GAGVSQSPSNKVTEKGKDVELRCDPISGHTALYWYRQSLGQGLEFLIYFQGNSAPDKSGLPSDRFSAERTGGSVSTLTIQRTQQEDSAVYLCASSPRMPLNYGYTFGSGTRLTVV.

V gene TRBV15 combines with J gene TRBJ2-1; TRBD1 is a possible D gene (6 bases). Trimming shortened V by 3 bases and J by 7 bases, and 10 bases separated the two germline ends. Germline-derived CDR1 and CDR2 are LNHNV and YYDKDF (reference sequence). The CDR3 loop spans 13 amino acids. DNA of the CDR3: TGTGCCACCAGCAGCGGTAGGGGGAATGAGCAGTTCTTC. It codes for CATSSGRGNEQFF. The full variable domain, its missing parts supplied by reference TRBV15 and TRBJ2-1, is DAMVIQNPRYQVTQFGKPVTLSCSQTLNHNVMYWYQQKSSQAPKLLFHYYDKDFNNEADTPDNFQSRRPNTSFCFLDIRSPGLGDTAMYLCATSSGRGNEQFFGPGTRLTVL.

The V gene is TRBV4-3, the J gene TRBJ2-7; no definite D call. The CDR3 spans 14 residues. Germline CDR1 and CDR2: LGHNA and YSLEER. Trimming left V 0 bases short and J 0 bases short, with 6 bases between. CDR3 sequence: CASSQDASSYEQYF. CDR3 DNA: TGCGCCAGCAGCCAAGATGCCAGCTCCTACGAGCAGTACTTC.

The chain couples TRBV10-3 to TRBJ2-3, with 10 bases lining up with TRBD2. There are 15 residues in the CDR3. After removal of 7 bases from V and 1 base from J, the junction contained 5 bases not matched to a gene. CDR1 and CDR2 from the germline V gene are ENHRY and SYGVKD. The CDR3 loop is CAITAGLAGTDTQYF. The CDR3 DNA follows: TGTGCCATCACCGCCGGACTAGCGGGCACAGATACGCAGTATTTT.

This clonotype turned up a few times. The gene calls are TRBV7-6 and TRBJ2-3, with D unresolved. CDR3 length equals 13 residues. V shed 3 bases and J shed 6 bases, with 10 bases lying between them. Germline CDR1 and CDR2: SGHVS and FNYEAQ. This CDR3 is CASSFLFSDTQYF. CDR3 bases: TGTGCCAGCAGCTTCCTCTTTAGCGATACGCAGTATTTT.

V and J are TRBV4-1 and TRBJ2-7, with TRBD1 matching 8 bases. Germline trimming cut 3 bases from V and 2 bases from J; bases unmatched to any gene: 9. This CDR3 is 16 amino acids long. Per germline, CDR1 MGHRA and CDR2 YSYEKL. The DNA of the CDR3 is TGCGCCAGCAGCCATCTTGGCGGGACAGGACCCTACGAGCAGTACTTC. The encoded protein is CASSHLGGTGPYEQYF.

This rearrangement joins TRBV5-4 to TRBJ2-7; D perhaps matches TRBD2 (6 bases). Trimming cost V 4 bases and J 8 bases, with 22 bases left between them. Germline loops: CDR1 SGHNT, CDR2 YYREEE (reference sequence). This CDR3 contains 15 residues. CDR3: CASSPRLGSPWKQYF. The CDR3 bases are TGTGCCAGCAGCCCCCGACTAGGGAGCCCCTGGAAGCAGTACTTC. The whole variable domain, remainder taken from reference TRBV5-4 and TRBJ2-7, is ETGVTQSPTHLIKTRGQQVTLRCSSQSGHNTVSWYQQALGQGPQFIFQYYREEENGRGNFPPRFSGLQFPNYSSELNVNALELDDSALYLCASSPRLGSPWKQYFGPGTRLTVT.

Only a few counts were recorded for this clonotype. The rearrangement links TRBV7-2 to TRBJ2-1; D not resolved. V was trimmed by 5 bases and J by 2 bases, leaving 13 bases between them. There are 15 residues in the CDR3. Germline CDR1 and CDR2: SGHTA and FQGNSA. The CDR3 sequence is CASSPLTGPYNEQFF. Written as DNA, the CDR3 is TGTGCCAGCAGCCCCCTCACTGGGCCCTACAATGAGCAGTTCTTC.

This chain uses TRBV20-1 with TRBJ1-1; weak D call: TRBD1 (5 bases). The CDR3 consists of 14 residues. CDR1 and CDR2 from the germline V gene are DFQATT and SNEGSKA (reference sequence). The V end was cut by 1 base, the J end by 5 bases, with 14 bases between. The CDR3, as DNA: TGCAGTGCTAGAGCCGGGACTGGCGCGACTGAAGCTTTCTTT. Translating it yields CSARAGTGATEAFF.

V and J are TRBV6-1 and TRBJ1-5; a possible D gene is TRBD1 (5 bases). There are 15 residues in the CDR3. V lost 4 bases and J 0 bases, leaving 10 bases between the germline ends. The germline V gene has CDR1 MNHNS and CDR2 SASEGT. The CDR3 coding sequence is TGTGCCAGCAGTGGGAGAGGGGATAGCAATCAGCCCCAGCATTTT. Protein product: CASSGRGDSNQPQHF.

Comments on this clonotype: The CDR3 carries no conserved terminal phenylalanine or tryptophan, so it likely arises from a read error. The DNA of the CDR3 is TGTGCCAGCAGACTCACTAGCGGACCCTACGAGCAGTACTTA. Protein: CASRLTSGPYEQYL. The chain uses TRBV6-6 and TRBJ2-7, with 8 bases identical to TRBD2. V lost 6 bases to trimming and J lost 2 bases; unmatched junction nucleotides: 6. CDR1 and CDR2 (germline): MNHNY, SVGAGI (reference sequence). The CDR3 has 14 amino acids.

The CDR3 protein is CASSIRRSGPLGAFF. The CDR3 coding sequence is TGTGCCAGTAGTATTCGTCGGTCAGGACCCTTGGGAGCTTTCTTT. This chain joins TRBV19 and TRBJ1-1; D gene uncertain. CDR3 length: 15 amino acids. Germline assignment: CDR1 LNHDA and CDR2 SQIVND (reference sequence). Trimming shortened V by 3 bases and J by 10 bases, and 21 bases separated the two germline ends.

This clonotype was observed a handful of times. The chain recombines TRBV2 with TRBJ1-4, with no clear D. The CDR3 consists of 14 residues. Germline lookup yields CDR1 SNHLY and CDR2 FYNNEI. Trimming shortened V by 3 bases and J by 5 bases, and 10 bases separated the two germline ends. The CDR3 sequence is CASSEGRRNEKLFF. The CDR3 DNA reads TGTGCCAGCAGTGAGGGTCGACGGAATGAAAAACTGTTTTTT.

CDR3 bases: TGTGCCAGCACCGTGACAGGGGGTGGTTCACCCCTCCACTTT. This encodes CASTVTGGGSPLHF. The V and J genes are TRBV12-3 or TRBV12-4 and TRBJ1-6, with TRBD1 matching 9 bases. The CDR3 is 14 amino acids. V lost 7 bases, J lost 9 bases, and 7 bases stayed unmatched.

The chain is built from TRBV5-1 and TRBJ2-2, with D hard to call. The CDR3 loop spans 15 amino acids. Trimming took 2 bases from V and 6 from J, leaving 14 bases between them. From germline, CDR1 is SGHRS and CDR2 YFSETQ. The CDR3, as DNA: TGCGCCAGCAGCTTAGCCCCTCACGAGGCCGGGGAGCTGTTTTTT. Its protein is CASSLAPHEAGELFF.

This chain connects TRBV6-8 to TRBJ2-7, with 8 bases that match TRBD1. V dropped 2 bases and J dropped 5; count of bases not matched to a gene: 11. Germline values: CDR1 MNHGY, CDR2 SAAAGT. The CDR3 spans 16 residues. In DNA form, the CDR3 reads TGTGCCAGCAGTTACCTGGAGGGGCAGGGGGCCCACGAGCAGTACTTC. The encoded protein is CASSYLEGQGAHEQYF.

The chain's CDR3 is CASSPDTTQYF. CDR3 coding DNA: TGTGCCAGCAGCCCGGACACGACGCAGTATTTT. This chain joins TRBV7-2 and TRBJ2-3, with a tentative D call TRBD1 (5 bases). The CDR3 covers 11 residues. V lost 5 bases and J lost 9, with 9 bases in between. Germline lookup yields CDR1 SGHTA and CDR2 FQGNSA.

This clonotype was detected a few times. V gene TRBV11-2 combines with J gene TRBJ2-7; D gene unclear. CDR1 is SGHAT and CDR2 is FQNNGV in the germline V gene. V was clipped by 0 bases and J by 7 bases, with 10 bases between them. The CDR3 runs to 13 residues. Here the CDR3 DNA reads TGTGCCAGCAGCTTAGATCTGCCTGAGGAGCAGTACTTC. Translating gives CASSLDLPEEQYF.